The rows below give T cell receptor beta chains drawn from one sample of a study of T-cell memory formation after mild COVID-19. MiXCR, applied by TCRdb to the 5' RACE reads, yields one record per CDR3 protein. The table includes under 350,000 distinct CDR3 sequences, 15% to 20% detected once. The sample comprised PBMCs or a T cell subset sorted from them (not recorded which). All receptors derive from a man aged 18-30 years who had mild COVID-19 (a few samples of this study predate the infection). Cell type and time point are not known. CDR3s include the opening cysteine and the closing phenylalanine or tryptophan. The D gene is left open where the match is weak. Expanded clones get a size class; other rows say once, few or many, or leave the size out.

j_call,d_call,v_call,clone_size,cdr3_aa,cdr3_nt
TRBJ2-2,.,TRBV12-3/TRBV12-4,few,CASSHGQPTNTGELFF,TGTGCCAGCAGCCATGGACAGCCTACGAACACCGGGGAGCTGTTTTTT
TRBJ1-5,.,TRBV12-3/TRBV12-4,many,CASSGSGSQPQHF,TGTGCCAGCAGTGGATCAGGGAGTCAGCCCCAGCATTTT
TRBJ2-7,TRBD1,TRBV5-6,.,CASSVGQGYYEQYF,TGTGCCAGCAGCGTGGGACAGGGTTACTACGAGCAGTACTTC
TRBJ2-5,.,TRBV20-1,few,CSASGEYQETQYF,TGCAGTGCTTCCGGAGAGTACCAAGAGACCCAGTACTTC
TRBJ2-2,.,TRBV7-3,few,CASSAQSGLRSGELFF,TGTGCCAGCAGCGCCCAGTCGGGACTCCGGAGCGGGGAGCTGTTTTTT
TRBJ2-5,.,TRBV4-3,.,CASSQLAGETQYF,TGCGCCAGCAGCCAGCTGGCAGGGGAGACCCAGTACTTC
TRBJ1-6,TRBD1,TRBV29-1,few,CSVAGTGNSPLHF,TGCAGCGTTGCGGGGACAGGGAATTCACCCCTCCACTTT
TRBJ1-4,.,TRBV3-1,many,CASSPGRTNEKLFF,TGTGCCAGCAGTCCAGGGAGAACTAATGAAAAACTGTTTTTT
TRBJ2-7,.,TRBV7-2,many,CASTSTGHGGEQYF,TGTGCCAGCACCTCGACGGGGCATGGAGGCGAGCAGTACTTC
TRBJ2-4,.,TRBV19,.,CASTDRAKNIQYF,TGTGCCAGTACCGACAGAGCCAAAAACATTCAGTACTTC
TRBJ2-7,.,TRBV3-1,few,CASSQGIGSYEQYF,TGTGCCAGCAGCCAAGGGATCGGTTCCTACGAGCAGTACTTC
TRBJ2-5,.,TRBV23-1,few,CASSQSAGLRARTQYF,TGCGCCAGCAGTCAATCTGCCGGGCTACGGGCTCGGACCCAGTACTTC
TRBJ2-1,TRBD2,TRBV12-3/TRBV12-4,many,CASSNNRGGGSYEQFF,TGTGCCAGCAGTAACAACCGGGGGGGCGGGTCTTATGAGCAGTTCTTC
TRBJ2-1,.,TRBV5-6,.,CASSSRGANEQFF,TGTGCCAGCAGCTCAAGGGGTGCCAATGAGCAGTTCTTC
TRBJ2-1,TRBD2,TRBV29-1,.,CSVEGLADEQFF,TGCAGCGTTGAGGGACTAGCGGATGAGCAGTTCTTC
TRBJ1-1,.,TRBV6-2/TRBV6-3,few,CASSHGPRGWF,TGTGCCAGCAGTCATGGGCCGCGGGGGTGGTTT
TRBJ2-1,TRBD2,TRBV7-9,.,CASSLAMLAGLEYNEQFF,TGTGCCAGCAGCTTAGCGATGCTAGCGGGACTGGAGTACAATGAGCAGTTCTTC
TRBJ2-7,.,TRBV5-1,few,CASSPRTDYEQYF,TGCGCCAGCAGCCCTCGGACAGACTACGAGCAGTACTTC
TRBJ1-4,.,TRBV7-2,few,CASSPGTANEKLFF,TGTGCCAGCAGCCCCGGGACGGCTAATGAAAAACTGTTTTTT
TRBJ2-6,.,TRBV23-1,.,CACEGPPSGANVLTF,TGCGCCTGCGAGGGACCGCCATCTGGGGCCAACGTCCTGACTTTC
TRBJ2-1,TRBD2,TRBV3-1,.,CASSQDWGAGGNNEQFF,TGTGCCAGCAGCCAAGATTGGGGAGCGGGGGGGAACAATGAGCAGTTCTTC
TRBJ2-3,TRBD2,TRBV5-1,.,CASSWEFRGGEDTQYF,TGCGCCAGCAGCTGGGAGTTTCGGGGGGGCGAAGATACGCAGTATTTT
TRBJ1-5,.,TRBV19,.,CASSEGGRSNQPQHF,TGTGCCAGTAGTGAAGGGGGTCGGAGCAATCAGCCCCAGCATTTT
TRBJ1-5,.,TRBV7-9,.,CASSLDRGVYSNQPQHF,TGTGCCAGCAGCTTAGATAGGGGGGTGTATAGCAATCAGCCCCAGCATTTT
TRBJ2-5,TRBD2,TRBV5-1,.,CASSLGLAGGWTQYF,TGCGCCAGCAGCTTGGGACTAGCGGGGGGATGGACCCAGTACTTC
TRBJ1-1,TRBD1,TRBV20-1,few,CSARGTGLPEAFF,TGCAGTGCTAGAGGGACAGGGCTCCCCGAGGCTTTCTTT
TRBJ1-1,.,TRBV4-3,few,CASSQDGTTEAFF,TGCGCCAGCAGCCAAGATGGGACCACTGAAGCTTTCTTT
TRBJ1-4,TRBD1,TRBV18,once,CASSPEFARGEKLFF,TGTGCCAGCTCACCAGAATTCGCCAGGGGGGAAAAACTGTTTTTT